The sample holds a few counts of the clone carrying this TCR beta chain. Its specificity is unknown. This CDR3 region has 17 residues. Trimming pared 2 bases from V and 7 bases from J, leaving 22 bases between. CDR1 and CDR2 (germline): SGHRS, YFSETQ. This specimen comes from a study of blood T cells in healthy people across ages. Study-level results: Age showed a roughly linear inverse relationship with TCR beta diversity per million T cells. Higher diversity and more naive CD4+ cells were features of long-lived donors, compared to aged donors.

Combining a sample-barcoded 5' primer with a J-beta primer mix, a second PCR ran for roughly 6 to 12 cycles. CDR3-containing paired-end reads numbering at least 2.5 million came from each sample. TCRdb ran MiXCR on the 5' RACE reads and lists one entry per CDR3 protein. The sample lists about 1.7 million distinct CDR3 sequences, 25% to 30% occurring once. The specimen sequenced was blood. This sequence originates from a woman aged 25 to 45 in good health. The J gene is TRBJ2-1, the V gene TRBV5-1; D is possibly TRBD2 (6 bases). DNA of the CDR3: TGCGCCAGCAGCTTTCCCTTAGCGGCTCCCCGGCGGAATGAGCAGTTCTTC. Amino acids: CASSFPLAAPRRNEQFF.